This is a list of T cell receptor beta chains from one sample in a study of naive and memory T cell subsets. Using its own MiXCR run on the UMI-ligation and nested PCR reads, TCRdb lists one record per CDR3 protein. This sample yields 15,000 to 20,000 distinct CDR3 sequences, of which roughly 9% are seen a single time; around 7% belongs to the top ten. The sequenced sample was skin, obtained from a tuberculin skin test site. Receptor source: an adult in good health. Both conserved end residues are part of each CDR3. Each record gives: CDR3 DNA, CDR3 protein, J gene, clone size, V gene, D gene. D genes are given only for firm matches. Not every row has a clone size; where given, it reads once, few, many or a size class.

CDR3 DNA: TGTGCCAGCAGCCAAGATAACGTAGCGCTCGGAGCTTTCTTT
CDR3 protein: CASSQDNVALGAFF
J gene: TRBJ1-1
clone size: NA
V gene: TRBV14
D gene: NA

CDR3 DNA: TGTGCCAGCAGTGCGCGGGACAGGGGTAATGAGCAGTTCTTC
CDR3 protein: CASSARDRGNEQFF
J gene: TRBJ2-1
clone size: few
V gene: TRBV12-3/TRBV12-4
D gene: TRBD1

CDR3 DNA: TGCAGCGTTATACTGGCGGGGGGAGAGACCCAGTACTTC
CDR3 protein: CSVILAGGETQYF
J gene: TRBJ2-5
clone size: few
V gene: TRBV29-1
D gene: TRBD2

CDR3 DNA: TGTGCCAGCAAGACCGGGACAGGGGGCACTGAAGCTTTCTTT
CDR3 protein: CASKTGTGGTEAFF
J gene: TRBJ1-1
clone size: medium-sized
V gene: TRBV12-3/TRBV12-4
D gene: TRBD1

CDR3 DNA: TGCGCCAGCAGCCCCGGGGGGAGCTACAATGAGCAGTTCTTC
CDR3 protein: CASSPGGSYNEQFF
J gene: TRBJ2-1
clone size: many
V gene: TRBV5-1
D gene: TRBD2

CDR3 DNA: TGTGCCTGGAGTAGCGTCAGTTACGAGCAGTACTTC
CDR3 protein: CAWSSVSYEQYF
J gene: TRBJ2-7
clone size: medium-sized
V gene: TRBV30
D gene: NA

CDR3 DNA: TGTGCCAGCAGCTTAACGTCCGGCACCCTTAGAACCACCGGGGAGCTGTTTTTT
CDR3 protein: CASSLTSGTLRTTGELFF
J gene: TRBJ2-2
clone size: many
V gene: TRBV7-2
D gene: NA

CDR3 DNA: TGCAGCGTTGAAGATCCCCCAGGGGGAACCGGGGAGCTGTTTTTT
CDR3 protein: CSVEDPPGGTGELFF
J gene: TRBJ2-2
clone size: NA
V gene: TRBV29-1
D gene: TRBD1

CDR3 DNA: TGCGCCAGCAGCTTAATAGAGCGGGAGTTGGAGACCCAGTACTTC
CDR3 protein: CASSLIERELETQYF
J gene: TRBJ2-5
clone size: many
V gene: TRBV5-1
D gene: TRBD2

CDR3 DNA: TGCAGTGCTAGAGTCAGGAATTCACCCCTCCACTTT
CDR3 protein: CSARVRNSPLHF
J gene: TRBJ1-6
clone size: NA
V gene: TRBV20-1
D gene: NA

CDR3 DNA: TGTGCCATCAGTGAGGGTGGGACAGCTAATTCACCCCTCCACTTT
CDR3 protein: CAISEGGTANSPLHF
J gene: TRBJ1-6
clone size: few
V gene: TRBV10-3
D gene: TRBD1

CDR3 DNA: TGTGCCAGCGCGTCAGGAGGGAACACTGAAGCTTTCTTT
CDR3 protein: CASASGGNTEAFF
J gene: TRBJ1-1
clone size: few
V gene: TRBV28
D gene: NA

CDR3 DNA: TGCAGCGGGGCAGGGGACGGGGGGGAGACCCAGTACTTC
CDR3 protein: CSGAGDGGETQYF
J gene: TRBJ2-5
clone size: NA
V gene: TRBV29-1
D gene: NA

CDR3 DNA: TGTGCCAGCAGTTTCCGGGACAGGGTTCCCTGGCGGGAGTGTTCCGGGGAGCTTTTTTTT
CDR3 protein: CASSFRDRVPWRECSGELFF
J gene: TRBJ2-2
clone size: NA
V gene: TRBV28
D gene: TRBD1

CDR3 DNA: TGTGCCTGGAGGGGACAGCTCTACGAGCAGTACTTC
CDR3 protein: CAWRGQLYEQYF
J gene: TRBJ2-7
clone size: many
V gene: TRBV30
D gene: TRBD1

CDR3 DNA: TGTGCCAGCAGTTTTACTAGCGGAGGCCGTCGTGAGCAGTTCTTC
CDR3 protein: CASSFTSGGRREQFF
J gene: TRBJ2-1
clone size: few
V gene: TRBV28
D gene: TRBD2

CDR3 DNA: TGTGCCAGCAGCTTTAAGTACGATGGAGGAGAGACCCAGTACTTC
CDR3 protein: CASSFKYDGGETQYF
J gene: TRBJ2-5
clone size: medium-sized
V gene: TRBV7-9
D gene: NA

CDR3 DNA: TGTGCCAGCAGCTTATGGGTCTACTTTGATACGCAGTATTTT
CDR3 protein: CASSLWVYFDTQYF
J gene: TRBJ2-3
clone size: NA
V gene: TRBV7-8
D gene: NA

CDR3 DNA: TGCGCCAGCAGAGCGGGAGGACCTCTGAATGAGCAGTTCTTC
CDR3 protein: CASRAGGPLNEQFF
J gene: TRBJ2-1
clone size: many
V gene: TRBV5-1
D gene: TRBD2

CDR3 DNA: TGCGCCAGCAGCCAAGGACAGGGGAAGTCCTATAATTCACCCCTCCACTTT
CDR3 protein: CASSQGQGKSYNSPLHF
J gene: TRBJ1-6
clone size: NA
V gene: TRBV4-1
D gene: TRBD1

CDR3 DNA: TGTGCCAGCAGTACCTGGTGGGGCCAACAGCCCCAGCATTTT
CDR3 protein: CASSTWWGQQPQHF
J gene: TRBJ1-5
clone size: few
V gene: TRBV6-5
D gene: NA

CDR3 DNA: TGCAGTGCTAGATTCCGGGGGGAGCTGTTTTTT
CDR3 protein: CSARFRGELFF
J gene: TRBJ2-2
clone size: few
V gene: TRBV20-1
D gene: NA

CDR3 DNA: TGTGCCAGCAGTTTAGCGCTAGGCAGGCGCGGGACAGCAATACGCCAGGCCGTCGGGGAGCTGTTTTTT
CDR3 protein: CASSLALGRRGTAIRQAVGELFF
J gene: TRBJ2-2
clone size: many
V gene: TRBV12-3/TRBV12-4
D gene: NA

CDR3 DNA: TGTGCCAGCTCCAGGGACACGTATAGCAATCAGCCCCAGCATTTT
CDR3 protein: CASSRDTYSNQPQHF
J gene: TRBJ1-5
clone size: NA
V gene: TRBV6-1
D gene: NA

CDR3 DNA: TGTGCCAGCAGTTACTCGGGAGCGGGGGATGAGCAGTTCTTC
CDR3 protein: CASSYSGAGDEQFF
J gene: TRBJ2-1
clone size: many
V gene: TRBV6-5
D gene: TRBD2

CDR3 DNA: TGTGCCAGCACCGCACGCAGGGGGGCTGCAGATACGCAGTATTTT
CDR3 protein: CASTARRGAADTQYF
J gene: TRBJ2-3
clone size: many
V gene: TRBV12-3/TRBV12-4
D gene: NA

CDR3 DNA: TGTGCCAGCACCCATCTAGCGGGAAACTACGAGCAGTACTTC
CDR3 protein: CASTHLAGNYEQYF
J gene: TRBJ2-7
clone size: few
V gene: TRBV28
D gene: TRBD2

CDR3 DNA: TGTGCCAGCAGCCCAATCGGGGGAATCACCGGGGAGCTGTTTTTT
CDR3 protein: CASSPIGGITGELFF
J gene: TRBJ2-2
clone size: many
V gene: TRBV7-7
D gene: NA